This TCR beta chain was recovered during a study of shared clonotypes between healthy human individuals. Whole-study context: The cohort had a couple of women and a few men, ages 18 to 49.

Partitioning of CD4+ cells yielded a CD45RA+ naive subset and a CD45RA-negative memory subset. How the authors handled the data: ImmunoSEQ yielded junction-only sequences lacking quality scores, so filtering differed. Here immunoSEQ multiplex PCR was the method, and the copy in TCRdb shows in-frame clones only, minus some. V, J and clone size reflect that table, while D and trimming were determined from the DNA. The data contain more than 1 million clones, around 82% of them singletons. This clone was counted between two and nine times. This clonotype originated in a man aged 18 to 30 in good health. Some clones in this sample may be carry-over from other donors' samples. Specimen: memory CD4+ T cells from PBMCs. Noted subset: CD45RA-negative fraction.

The CDR3 region is CAWNPGLAIETQYF. The DNA for the CDR3 is TGTGCCTGGAATCCGGGACTAGCGATTGAGACCCAGTACTTC. This chain links TRBV30 with TRBJ2-5; 10 bases fit TRBD2. Germline loops: CDR1 GTSNPN, CDR2 SVGIG (reference sequence). The junction had 7 bases not matched to a gene; V was cut back by 4 bases and J by 5 bases. This CDR3 has 14 amino acids.